The source of this TCR beta chain is a study of shared clonotypes between healthy human individuals. This CDR3 has 16 amino acids. Germline assignment: CDR1 SEHNR and CDR2 FQNEAQ (reference sequence). J gave up 6 bases and V 5 bases, and 12 bases lay outside the gene matches. Method: immunoSEQ multiplex PCR; TCRdb's copy keeps in-frame clones and lacks some. The sample records more than 2 million clones, 93% being singletons. Positively selected for CCR7, the CD45RO-negative cells used as naive CD8 cells excluded terminally differentiated effector memory CD45RA+ cells. The receptor comes from a man aged 18 to 29 in good health. Some clones in this sample may be carry-over from other donors' samples. V is TRBV7-9 and J is TRBJ2-3, with TRBD2 matching over 9 bases. The specimen was naive CD8+ T cells from PBMCs. Here the CDR3 reads CASSKGVAGVGDTQYF. The DNA for the CDR3 is TGTGCCAGCAGCAAGGGGGTAGCGGGAGTCGGGGATACGCAGTATTTT.